Below are 30 T cell receptor beta chains sequenced from a single sample in a study of tumor-infiltrating lymphocytes in primary liver carcinoma. Co-extraction yielded RNA and DNA from around 20-30 mg of unsorted bulk tissue. The researchers produced TCR beta cDNA from approximately 0.45 ug total RNA with a constant-region primer. Three nested multiplex PCR rounds, a slightly modified ARM-PCR, produced the libraries for TCR beta. The first two PCR rounds, approximately 10 cycles each, used TRBV1-TRBV30 forward primers and a C-beta reverse primer. Via MiXCR, TCRdb re-called the multiplex PCR reads, giving one row per CDR3 protein. The sample holds some 95,000 distinct CDR3 sequences, 68% seen once. The sequencing sample was made of tumor-adjacent normal liver tissue. These receptors all come from a man aged 40-49 years with primary liver carcinoma and hepatitis B virus infection.

This clonotype has at least ten counts. V and J are TRBV6-2 or TRBV6-3 and TRBJ2-1; tentative D call: TRBD2 (6 bases). There are 16 residues in the CDR3. CDR1 and CDR2 from the germline V gene are MNHEY and SVGEGT. Trimming removed 2 bases at V and 2 bases at J, with 13 bases between. The CDR3 protein is CASSYPAGRTYNEQFF. DNA of the CDR3: TGTGCCAGCAGTTACCCCGCGGGACGGACCTACAATGAGCAGTTCTTC.

The rearrangement uses TRBV11-2 and TRBJ2-5; D gene uncertain. Trimming stripped 9 bases from V and 0 bases from J, with 20 bases between. Germline V gene lookup returns CDR1 SGHAT and CDR2 FQNNGV. The CDR3 contains 16 residues. CDR3 in amino acids: CASISRVLAHQETQYF. DNA for the CDR3: TGTGCCAGTATATCCCGGGTCTTGGCCCACCAAGAGACCCAGTACTTC.

This chain connects TRBV7-9 to TRBJ2-2; D not resolved. This CDR3 has 13 residues. V was trimmed by 1 base and J by 5 bases, leaving 5 bases between them. Germline CDR1 is SEHNR and CDR2 is FQNEAQ (reference sequence). As DNA, the CDR3 is TGTGCCAGCAGCTTAGTGACGACCGGGGAGCTGTTTTTT. Translation gives CASSLVTTGELFF.

The chain uses TRBV28 and TRBJ2-5, with TRBD2 matching over 13 bases. The CDR3 sequence is 16 residues long. The ends lost 3 bases at V and 10 bases at J; junction bases unmatched: 11. Germline V gives CDR1 MDHEN, CDR2 SYDVKM. CDR3 loop: CASSLRLAGGERIQYF. CDR3 nucleotides: TGTGCCAGCAGTTTGAGACTAGCGGGAGGTGAACGGATCCAGTACTTC.

Points on this clonotype: One end of the junction is discordant with germline, which a read error may explain. The chain is built from TRBV6-6 and TRBJ1-3; 7 bases line up with TRBD1. The V gene's germline CDR1 is MNHNY and CDR2 SVGAGI (reference sequence). This CDR3 spans 16 amino acids. The CDR3 DNA sequence: TGTACCAGCAGCCCGGAGGGGGCGAGCTCTGGAAACACCATACATTTT. This encodes CTSSPEGASSGNTIHF.

This chain links TRBV2 with TRBJ2-3; no clear D gene. V lost 1 base to trimming and J lost 2 bases, with 4 bases between them. In germline, CDR1 is SNHLY, CDR2 FYNNEI. The CDR3 extends over 13 amino acids. The CDR3 is CASSEVLTDTQYF. CDR3 nucleotide sequence: TGTGCCAGCAGTGAAGTACTCACAGATACGCAGTATTTT.

On this clonotype: A much larger clonotype is one base distant, so this may be a read error. The chain is built from TRBV14 and TRBJ1-1; D not resolved. V lost 4 bases and J 4 bases, leaving 13 bases between the germline ends. Per germline, CDR1 SGHDN and CDR2 FVKESK. The CDR3 contains 14 residues. The CDR3 bases are TGTGCCAGCAGCCCCAGAGGGTTGAGCACTGAAGCTTTCTTT. Protein sequence: CASSPRGLSTEAFF.

Concerning this clonotype: A read error is possible here, since a much larger clone lies one base away. The rearrangement uses TRBV29-1 and TRBJ1-4; D unclear. The germline CDR1 and CDR2 sequences are SQVTM and ANQGSEA. The CDR3 has 11 amino acids. Deletions cut 4 bases from V and 6 bases from J, with 6 bases between. The CDR3 loop reads CSVANDEKLFF. The CDR3 coding sequence is TGCAGCGTTGCTAATGATGAAAAACTGTTTTTT.

Turning to this clonotype: Germline and junction disagree at one end, which may indicate a read error. V is TRBV6-2 or TRBV6-3 and J is TRBJ1-1; 7 bases map to TRBD1. The CDR3 runs 16 residues. Germline CDR1 reads MNHEY; CDR2 reads SVGEGT. The CDR3 nucleotides read TGTTCCAGTAGTTACTCGACATGGGACAGAGCCACTGAAGCTTTCTTT. Encoded protein: CSSSYSTWDRATEAFF.

Relative to its sample, this clonotype is large. This chain connects TRBV11-2 to TRBJ2-1; 8 nucleotides match TRBD2. Germline-derived CDR1 and CDR2 are SGHAT and FQNNGV. V trimming: 5 bases; J trimming: 4 bases; junction bases outside the gene matches: 4. This CDR3 comprises 14 residues. The CDR3 nucleotides read TGTGCCAGCAGCCAGACTAGCGTGTACAATGAGCAGTTCTTC. Amino acid sequence: CASSQTSVYNEQFF. The variable domain in full, with the rest retrieved from reference TRBV11-2 and TRBJ2-1, is EAGVAQSPRYKIIEKRQSVAFWCNPISGHATLYWYQQILGQGPKLLIQFQNNGVVDDSQLPKDRFSAERLKGVDSTLKIQPAKLEDSAVYLCASSQTSVYNEQFFGPGTRLTVL.

For this clonotype: Given a much more abundant clone one base away, this may be a read error. The chain employs TRBV11-1 and TRBJ2-1; D may correspond to TRBD1 or TRBD2 (5 bases each). This CDR3 contains 16 residues. The germline V gene has CDR1 SGHAT and CDR2 FQDESV (reference sequence). CDR3 DNA sequence: TGTGCCGGCAGCCGCGAACCGGGACGAAAATACAATGAGCAGTTCTTC. It codes for CAGSREPGRKYNEQFF.

The CDR3 DNA sequence: TGTGCCATCAGTGATAGATGCGGGGGGGGTGAGCAGTTCTTC. It translates to CAISDRCGGGEQFF. The chain links TRBV10-3 to TRBJ2-1, with 9 bases aligning to TRBD2. Germline V gives CDR1 ENHRY, CDR2 SYGVKD. The CDR3 totals 14 residues. Trimming removed 3 bases from V and 9 bases from J; junction bases left unmatched: 6.

As regards this clonotype: The junction and the germline gene differ at one end; a read error may be behind it. This chain connects TRBV29-1 to TRBJ2-5; TRBD1 matches at 7 bases. Germline V gives CDR1 SQVTM, CDR2 ANQGSEA. The CDR3 has 13 residues. CDR3 DNA: TGCGGCGTTGATGAGGGACAGCAAGAGACCCAGTATTTC. As protein: CGVDEGQQETQYF.

Points on this clonotype: The junction does not match germline at one end; this may be a read error. The chain recombines TRBV10-3 with TRBJ2-7, with D possibly being TRBD1 (8 bases). CDR3 length equals 14 residues. CDR1 is ENHRY, CDR2 SYGVKD, per germline. This CDR3 is CAMQRDRSSYERYF. CDR3 coding DNA: TGTGCCATGCAGCGGGACAGGAGCTCCTACGAGCGGTACTTC.

The chain joins TRBV5-4 to TRBJ2-1; TRBD1 is a possible D gene (6 bases). Looked up from germline, CDR1 is SGHNT and CDR2 is YYREEE (reference sequence). Trimming pared 6 bases from V and 8 bases from J, leaving 27 bases between. CDR3 length: 17 residues. Here the CDR3 reads CASTRGGTGHAVDEQFF. CDR3 bases: TGTGCCAGCACCCGTGGGGGCACCGGCCACGCAGTCGATGAGCAGTTCTTC.

On this clonotype: At one end the junction does not follow the germline gene, possibly because of a read error. This chain joins TRBV7-8 and TRBJ2-3; D unresolved. Germline assignment: CDR1 SGHVS and CDR2 FQNEAQ. This CDR3 spans 15 amino acids. The CDR3 region is CASSLRGIGTYTQYF. CDR3 DNA sequence: TGTGCCAGCAGCTTAAGAGGCATTGGCACATATACGCAGTATTTT.

This clonotype occurred a few times. The rearrangement links TRBV7-3 to TRBJ2-1, with D uncertain. CDR1 is SGHTA, CDR2 FQGTGA, per germline. V lost 0 bases and J 2 bases, leaving 11 bases between the germline ends. The CDR3 spans 16 residues. The CDR3 DNA is TGTGCCAGCAGCTTAACGGTCAACTCGGCCTACAATGAGCAGTTCTTC. Protein sequence: CASSLTVNSAYNEQFF.

Concerning this clonotype: The CDR3 end shows no conserved phenylalanine or tryptophan, and so a read error is likely. The chain couples TRBV4-1 to TRBJ2-1; D may correspond to TRBD1 or TRBD2 (5 bases each). The CDR3 has 15 amino acids. Per germline, CDR1 MGHRA and CDR2 YSYEKL. Trimming shortened V by 7 bases and J by 10 bases, and 23 bases separated the two germline ends. The CDR3 nucleotides read TGCGCCAGCATTCAAGTTTCTAGCAGCTCAGGGGAGCAGTTCTTA. This translates into CASIQVSSSSGEQFL.

This sequence joins TRBV11-2 and TRBJ2-1, with D unresolved. Between the trimmed V and J ends, which lost 4 bases and 5 bases, there was a span of 12 bases. CDR3 size: 14 residues. Per germline, CDR1 SGHAT and CDR2 FQNNGV. The CDR3: CASSSPPRNNEQFF. Here the CDR3 DNA reads TGTGCCAGCAGCTCCCCCCCCCGTAACAATGAGCAGTTCTTC.

This chain links TRBV10-3 with TRBJ2-3, with D perhaps assigned TRBD1 or TRBD2 (5 bases each). Per germline, CDR1 ENHRY and CDR2 SYGVKD. This CDR3 is built from 13 residues. The V end was cut by 10 bases, the J end by 6 bases, with 17 bases between. CDR3 nucleotide sequence: TGTGCCAATGCTGGAGGCGAGGGGGATACGCAGTATTTT. Encoded protein: CANAGGEGDTQYF.

This clonotype was seen at least ten times. V is TRBV29-1 and J is TRBJ2-2; D possibly corresponds to TRBD2 (7 bases). The V end was cut by 4 bases, the J end by 2 bases, with 11 bases between. Germline V gene data show CDR1 as SQVTM and CDR2 as ANQGSEA. The CDR3 has 14 residues. The CDR3 DNA reads as TGCAGCGTTGCTGCGGGGGCAAACACCGGGGAGCTGTTTTTT. It is translated as CSVAAGANTGELFF.

Turning to this clonotype: The CDR3 end shows no conserved phenylalanine or tryptophan, and so a read error is likely. J is TRBJ2-7 and V is TRBV11-2; TRBD2 agrees at 9 bases. This CDR3 contains 15 residues. From germline, CDR1 is SGHAT and CDR2 FQNNGV. CDR3 protein: CASSLVAGETYEQYL. DNA for the CDR3: TGTGCCAGCAGCTTAGTAGCGGGAGAAACCTACGAACAGTACTTA.

Many counts were recorded for this clonotype. This chain links TRBV14 with TRBJ2-7; D not resolved. The CDR3 sequence is 12 residues long. V lost 5 bases and J 3 bases, leaving 8 bases between the germline ends. The germline CDR1 and CDR2 sequences are SGHDN and FVKESK. Here the CDR3 reads CASSLDRYEQYF. DNA of the CDR3: TGTGCCAGCAGCTTGGACCGCTACGAGCAGTACTTC.

For this clonotype: This CDR3 fails to terminate in the conserved phenylalanine or tryptophan, so it likely reflects a read error. The gene calls are TRBV11-2 and TRBJ2-1, with D possibly being TRBD2 (5 bases). The CDR3 totals 14 residues. The germline CDR1 and CDR2 sequences are SGHAT and FQNNGV. The DNA for the CDR3 is TGTGCCAGCAGCCCCCGGGAATATTACAGTGAGCAGTTCTTA. Its translation is CASSPREYYSEQFL.

Of note for this clonotype: In this CDR3 the conserved last residue, phenylalanine or tryptophan, is missing, so a read error is likely. The DNA is omitted, as the CDR3 cannot be located on it reliably, and the CDR3 follows TCRdb's listing. The genes are TRBV10-3 and TRBJ2-7; the table names TRBD1, a call not compared with the DNA. Both ends counted, the CDR3 spans 17 residues. From germline, CDR1 is ENHRY and CDR2 SYGVKD. The CDR3 loop reads CAISALPPGQGFGEQYI.

As concerns this clonotype: This CDR3 is missing its conserved last phenylalanine or tryptophan, likely due to a read error. V usage is TRBV29-1 and J usage is TRBJ2-5; maybe TRBD2 (6 bases). The CDR3 spans 13 residues. Germline V gives CDR1 SQVTM, CDR2 ANQGSEA. CDR3 DNA sequence: TGCATCGTAGAGGGACTTAACAAAGAGACCCAGTACTTA. Amino acids: CIVEGLNKETQYL.

A word on this clonotype: At one boundary the junction diverges from the germline segment, which might be a read error. V and J are TRBV11-1 and TRBJ2-1; 9 nucleotides align to TRBD2. CDR1 is SGHAT, CDR2 FQDESV, per germline (reference sequence). The length of the CDR3 is 14 residues. The CDR3 spells CVSSSSGNVRGLFF. DNA of the CDR3: TGTGTCAGCAGCTCTAGCGGGAACGTAAGGGGGCTGTTCTTC.

Comment on this clonotype: A single base separates this from a much larger clone, so it may be a read error. The genes are TRBV6-6 and TRBJ2-1; D is unresolved. Germline CDR1 is MNHNY and CDR2 is SVGAGI (reference sequence). The CDR3 is made up of 16 amino acids. Trimming removed 4 bases from V and 7 bases from J, with 20 bases in between. The CDR3 nucleotides read TGTGCCAGCAGTTCAACCCTAGAACCGAGGCCGAATGAGCAGTTCTTC. Translation gives CASSSTLEPRPNEQFF.

CDR3 amino acids: CAIRVADLTGTYEQYF. In nucleotides, the CDR3 is TGTGCCATCCGTGTAGCGGACCTTACCGGTACCTACGAGCAGTACTTC. The rearrangement uses TRBV10-3 and TRBJ2-7; possibly TRBD2 for D (6 bases). Germline loops: CDR1 ENHRY, CDR2 SYGVKD. This CDR3 region has 16 residues. With 8 bases removed from V and 2 bases from J, the gap between germline ends came to 22 bases.

This clonotype has at least ten counts. The CDR3 here is CASSASWLMNTEAFF. Written as DNA, the CDR3 is TGTGCCAGCAGCGCCTCCTGGTTAATGAACACTGAAGCTTTCTTT. This chain uses TRBV5-8 with TRBJ1-1; D ambiguous. This CDR3 has 15 amino acids. V lost 4 bases and J 0 bases, leaving 13 bases between the germline ends. Per the germline V gene, CDR1 is SGHTS and CDR2 is YDEGEE.